These 25 T cell receptor beta chains came from one sample sequenced in a study of blood T cell repertoires in COVID-19. Sequencing used immunoSEQ multiplex PCR; TCRdb keeps in-frame clones, though not all of them. The sample includes approximately 110,000 clones, about 86% of them seen just once. Material for sequencing was peripheral blood. All receptors come from an elderly man with acute or convalescent COVID-19.

The count of this clone is one. The gene calls are TRBV27 and TRBJ1-1; D is ambiguous. The germline V gene has CDR1 MNHEY and CDR2 SMNVEV (reference sequence). The CDR3 has 13 residues. The germline V and J ends were trimmed by 8 bases and 0 bases, with 10 bases remaining between them. CDR3 DNA sequence: TGTGCCAGCCGAGGGTGGATGAACACTGAAGCTTTCTTT. This codes for CASRGWMNTEAFF.

J is TRBJ1-1 and V is TRBV7-2; weak D call: TRBD1 (5 bases). The CDR3 runs 12 residues. V dropped 2 bases and J dropped 11 bases, with 12 bases sitting between them. Germline loops: CDR1 SGHTA, CDR2 FQGNSA. This chain's CDR3 is CASSLLGVSAFF. CDR3 in DNA: TGTGCCAGCAGCTTATTAGGGGTGTCGGCTTTCTTT.

The chain recombines TRBV10-3 with TRBJ1-2; 9 nucleotides line up with TRBD1. Germline trimming cut 4 bases from V and 7 bases from J; bases unmatched to any gene: 7. Germline loops: CDR1 ENHRY, CDR2 SYGVKD. This CDR3 contains 14 residues. CDR3 residues: CAISVDRGLGGYTF. The CDR3 region has the DNA TGTGCCATCAGTGTGGACAGGGGTCTTGGTGGCTACACCTTC.

The genes are TRBV19 and TRBJ2-7; 8 bases match TRBD2. Per the germline V gene, CDR1 is LNHDA and CDR2 is SQIVND (reference sequence). The trim removed 5 bases at V and 3 bases at J, leaving 6 bases unmatched. There are 14 residues in the CDR3. The CDR3: CASSQWTSNYEQYF. The CDR3 bases are TGTGCCAGTAGTCAGTGGACTAGCAACTACGAGCAGTACTTC.

The rearrangement uses TRBV11-3 and TRBJ2-7; TRBD1 might be the D (5 bases). Trimming took off 4 bases at V and 10 bases at J, with 20 bases between the two ends. The CDR3 has 14 amino acids. Germline V gene lookup returns CDR1 SGHNT and CDR2 YENEEA. The CDR3, as DNA: TGTGCCAGCAGCTCCGGCCAGGGAAAGCCCTCACAGTACTTC. Protein: CASSSGQGKPSQYF.

There are many counts of this clone. The chain couples TRBV6-6 to TRBJ1-4, with TRBD1 matching over 8 bases. CDR3 length equals 15 residues. Germline V lookup: CDR1 MNHNY, CDR2 SVGAGI (reference sequence). With 3 bases clipped from V and 7 bases from J, the junction kept 7 bases outside the gene matches. The CDR3 region has the DNA TGTGCCAGCAGTTATGAGGGACAGGCGGGTGAAAAACTGTTTTTT. It encodes CASSYEGQAGEKLFF.

This clone was found a few times. This rearrangement joins TRBV29-1 to TRBJ2-3, with a weak D call TRBD1 (8 bases). V shed 1 base and J shed 3 bases, with 17 bases lying between them. The CDR3 runs to 16 residues. Germline values: CDR1 SQVTM, CDR2 ANQGSEA. This CDR3 reads CSVEGTGRVGTDTQYF. For the CDR3, the DNA is TGCAGCGTTGAAGGGACAGGGAGGGTTGGAACAGATACGCAGTATTTT.

The sample holds a few counts of this clone. The chain uses TRBV7-2 and TRBJ2-1, with 9 bases that match TRBD2. V trimming: 7 bases; J trimming: 8 bases; junction bases outside the gene matches: 6. Germline assignment: CDR1 SGHTA and CDR2 FQGNSA. The CDR3 sequence is 13 residues long. In nucleotides, the CDR3 is TGTGCCAGCACACGCGAGCGGGAGGATGAGCAGTTCTTC. Amino acids: CASTREREDEQFF.

The chain has TRBV4-3 and TRBJ2-3, with D unresolved. CDR1 and CDR2 (germline): LGHNA, YSLEER. The CDR3 totals 13 residues. Between the trimmed V and J ends, which lost 3 bases and 4 bases, there was a span of 8 bases. The CDR3 nucleotides read TGCGCCAGCAGCCAGGAGTGGGCAGATACGCAGTATTTT. Encoded protein: CASSQEWADTQYF.

V gene TRBV7-8 combines with J gene TRBJ1-4, with TRBD1 identical over 7 bases. The CDR3 sequence is 15 residues long. Germline CDR1 reads SGHVS; CDR2 reads FQNEAQ. V lost 5 bases, J lost 3 bases, and 6 bases stayed unmatched. The CDR3 here is CASSTSGTANEKLFF. CDR3 bases: TGTGCCAGCAGCACCTCCGGGACAGCTAATGAAAAACTGTTTTTT.

The V gene is TRBV7-2, the J gene TRBJ1-2, with TRBD1 as a possible D gene (5 bases). The CDR3 loop spans 16 amino acids. V was pared by 1 base and J by 0 bases, with 12 bases between. The V gene's germline CDR1 is SGHTA and CDR2 FQGNSA. The CDR3, as DNA: TGTGCCAGCAGCTTAGGGGGCTCGGGAGCTAACTATGGCTACACCTTC. Residues: CASSLGGSGANYGYTF.

The rearrangement joins TRBV2 to TRBJ1-3, with a weak D call TRBD1 (6 bases). Germline V lookup: CDR1 SNHLY, CDR2 FYNNEI. The CDR3 runs to 16 residues. Deletions cut 5 bases from V and 8 bases from J, with 22 bases between. The CDR3 protein is CASSQGQAHLRDTIYF. The CDR3 nucleotides are TGTGCCAGCAGTCAGGGACAAGCCCATCTCCGCGACACCATATATTTT. Together with reference TRBV2 and TRBJ1-3, the CDR3 gives the full variable domain: EPEVTQTPSHQVTQMGQEVILRCVPISNHLYFYWYRQILGQKVEFLVSFYNNEISEKSEIFDDQFSVERPDGSNFTLKIRSTKLEDSAMYFCASSQGQAHLRDTIYFGEGSWLTVV.

This sequence joins TRBV28 and TRBJ2-1, with 11 positions matching TRBD2. Germline CDR1 reads MDHEN; CDR2 reads SYDVKM. J lost 5 bases, V lost 7 bases, and 10 bases had no gene match. CDR3 length: 16 amino acids. The CDR3 spells CASIGGRLAGNNEQFF. In nucleotides, the CDR3 is TGTGCCAGCATAGGGGGCCGACTAGCGGGAAACAATGAGCAGTTCTTC.

The chain uses TRBV28 and TRBJ1-1, with 10 bases lining up with TRBD1. Germline V gene sequence: CDR1 MDHEN, CDR2 SYDVKM. This CDR3 spans 18 amino acids. Germline trimming cut 2 bases from V and 1 base from J; bases unmatched to any gene: 10. The CDR3 spells CASSLNLGQGLTNTEAFF. The DNA for the CDR3 is TGTGCCAGCAGTTTAAATCTGGGACAGGGGTTAACGAACACTGAAGCTTTCTTT.

CDR3 in amino acids: CASIGTAYEQYF. The CDR3, as DNA: TGTGCCAGCATCGGGACAGCCTACGAGCAGTACTTC. This chain uses TRBV7-9 with TRBJ2-7, with TRBD1 matching over 7 bases. Germline V CDR1 and CDR2: SEHNR, FQNEAQ (reference sequence). Unmatched junction bases numbered 2, after V lost 7 bases and J lost 2 bases. This CDR3 spans 12 amino acids.

This chain connects TRBV2 to TRBJ1-4; D is ambiguous. The V end lost 3 bases, the J end lost 7 bases, and 3 bases lay between the germline ends. CDR3 size: 11 residues. The V gene's germline CDR1 is SNHLY and CDR2 FYNNEI. The CDR3 DNA sequence: TGTGCCAGCAGTGACGGTGAAAAACTGTTTTTT. Protein: CASSDGEKLFF.

The V gene is TRBV5-4, the J gene TRBJ1-2; TRBD1 aligns across 10 bases. With 4 bases clipped from V and 5 bases from J, the junction kept 5 bases outside the gene matches. The CDR3 is 14 residues long. Germline V gene lookup returns CDR1 SGHNT and CDR2 YYREEE (reference sequence). CDR3 loop: CASSPGQGRYGYTF. CDR3 bases: TGTGCCAGCAGCCCGGGACAGGGGAGATATGGCTACACCTTC.

The chain is built from TRBV5-5 and TRBJ2-1; D call uncertain. The CDR3 contains 13 residues. Germline V gene sequence: CDR1 SGHKS, CDR2 YYEKEE (reference sequence). Trimming removed 2 bases from V and 4 bases from J, with 7 bases in between. The CDR3 DNA reads as TGTGCCAGCAGCTTTACTCAATACAATGAGCAGTTCTTC. It specifies CASSFTQYNEQFF. Full variable domain (outside the CDR3, taken from reference TRBV5-5 and TRBJ2-1): DAGVTQSPTHLIKTRGQQVTLRCSPISGHKSVSWYQQVLGQGPQFIFQYYEKEERGRGNFPDRFSARQFPNYSSELNVNALLLGDSALYLCASSFTQYNEQFFGPGTRLTVL.

The chain employs TRBV28 and TRBJ2-5, with D perhaps matching TRBD1 (6 bases). CDR3 size: 15 residues. The V gene's germline CDR1 is MDHEN and CDR2 SYDVKM. V lost 5 bases, J lost 5 bases, and 18 bases lay in between. The CDR3 region has the DNA TGTGCCAGCAGTCTCGGACAGTTCCAAAAGGAGACCCAGTACTTC. This encodes CASSLGQFQKETQYF.

The chain is built from TRBV9 and TRBJ1-3; 7 positions agree with TRBD1. With V trimmed by 5 bases and J by 9 bases, 11 bases remained unmatched. This CDR3 is 14 amino acids long. In germline, CDR1 is SGDLS, CDR2 YYNGEE. The CDR3 protein is CASRGDSLRGTIYF. The CDR3 region has the DNA TGTGCCAGCAGGGGGGACAGCCTCAGGGGCACCATATATTTT.

This chain connects TRBV6-5 to TRBJ1-4; 9 positions match TRBD1. The CDR3 is 15 amino acids. Germline loops: CDR1 MNHEY, CDR2 SVGAGI. V was pared by 6 bases and J by 8 bases, with 10 bases of the junction left unmatched. The chain's CDR3 is CASSSPGQGWEKLFF. For the CDR3, the DNA is TGTGCCAGCAGCTCCCCGGGACAGGGTTGGGAAAAACTGTTTTTT.

This clone has a handful of counts. V usage is TRBV12-3 or TRBV12-4 and J usage is TRBJ1-6; unclear D gene. The ends were cut back, 3 bases at V and 9 bases at J, with 9 bases in the middle. The CDR3 consists of 13 residues. The CDR3 DNA sequence: TGTGCCAGCAGTTTTAGAACCCTTTCACCCCTCCACTTT. Its translation is CASSFRTLSPLHF.

The chain employs TRBV5-5 and TRBJ1-3; unclear D gene. There are 15 residues in the CDR3. Germline assignment: CDR1 SGHKS and CDR2 YYEKEE (reference sequence). Trimming took off 4 bases at V and 7 bases at J, with 18 bases between the two ends. Here the CDR3 reads CASSPDGILGNTIYF. In nucleotides, the CDR3 is TGTGCCAGCAGCCCCGACGGGATCCTCGGGAACACCATATATTTT.

The chain combines TRBV5-1 with TRBJ2-5; 8 nucleotides align to TRBD2. The germline gives CDR1 SGHRS, CDR2 YFSETQ. CDR3 length: 14 amino acids. J lost 4 bases, V lost 4 bases, and 6 bases had no gene match. The CDR3 region is CASSPIAGRETQYF. In DNA, the CDR3 is TGCGCCAGCAGCCCCATAGCGGGAAGAGAGACCCAGTACTTC.

A few counts support this clone. This chain joins TRBV27 and TRBJ1-6; D is unresolved. V lost 6 bases to trimming and J lost 0 bases, with 9 bases between them. The CDR3 runs 15 residues. Germline assignment: CDR1 MNHEY and CDR2 SMNVEV (reference sequence). CDR3 protein: CASRTTSSYNSPLHF. For the CDR3, the DNA is TGTGCCAGCAGAACAACAAGCTCCTATAATTCACCCCTCCACTTT.